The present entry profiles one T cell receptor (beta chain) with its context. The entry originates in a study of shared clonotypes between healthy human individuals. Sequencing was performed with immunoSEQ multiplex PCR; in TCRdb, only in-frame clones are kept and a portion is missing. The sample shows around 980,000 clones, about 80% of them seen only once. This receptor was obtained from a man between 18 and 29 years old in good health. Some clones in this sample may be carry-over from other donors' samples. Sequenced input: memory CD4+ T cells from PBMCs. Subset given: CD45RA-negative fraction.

The CDR3 sequence is CASSSTGRAHGYTF. For the CDR3, the DNA is TGTGCCAGCAGCTCGACAGGGAGGGCACATGGCTACACCTTC. The V and J genes are TRBV7-9 and TRBJ1-2; TRBD1 aligns across 7 bases. J gave up 6 bases and V 4 bases, and 8 bases lay outside the gene matches. Germline-derived CDR1 and CDR2 are SEHNR and FQNEAQ (reference sequence). The CDR3 spans 14 residues.